This is a list of T cell receptor beta chains from one sample in a study of T cells in Graves' hyperthyroidism and ophthalmopathy. In TCRdb, the multiplex PCR reads were re-called with MiXCR into one record per CDR3 protein. The table records 500,000 to 550,000 distinct CDR3 sequences, roughly 21% of them present only once. Sequenced material: blood. Source of these receptors: a man in his forties with Graves' ophthalmopathy. CDR3s include the opening cysteine and the closing phenylalanine or tryptophan. D genes are given only for firm matches. Clone size, where shown, is once, few, many, or a class for clones that have expanded.

TRBJ2-1 - - TRBV19 CASSMGFNEQFF TGTGCCAGTAGTATGGGGTTTAATGAGCAGTTCTTC
TRBJ2-3 - - TRBV20-1 CSAMKGGTDTQYF TGCAGTGCGATGAAGGGCGGCACAGATACGCAGTATTTT
TRBJ2-2 many - TRBV2 CASSRPRRVSRDTGELFF TGTGCCAGCAGCCGACCTAGGCGGGTGTCACGGGACACCGGGGAGCTGTTTTTT
TRBJ2-7 many - TRBV5-1 CASSLHATYEQYF TGCGCCAGCAGCTTGCACGCCACCTACGAGCAGTACTTC
TRBJ2-3 many - TRBV7-2 CASSYGGGGSRTQYF TGTGCCAGCAGCTATGGGGGTGGGGGGAGTCGGACGCAGTATTTT
TRBJ2-7 many TRBD2 TRBV20-1 CSAGASGSSYEQYF TGCAGTGCTGGGGCGAGCGGGAGCTCCTACGAGCAGTACTTC
TRBJ2-3 - - TRBV19 CASSIAVLTDTQYF TGTGCCAGTAGTATAGCGGTTCTCACAGATACGCAGTATTTT
TRBJ1-3 - - TRBV7-8 CASSLMSESPSGNTIYF TGTGCCAGCAGCCTCATGTCGGAGAGCCCCTCTGGAAACACCATATATTTT
TRBJ2-1 many - TRBV5-6 CASRYQGNEQFF TGTGCCAGCAGGTATCAGGGGAATGAGCAGTTCTTC
TRBJ1-5 many - TRBV18 CASSPGSSNSNQPQHF TGTGCCAGCTCACCAGGTAGCAGTAATAGCAATCAGCCCCAGCATTTT
TRBJ2-3 few TRBD2 TRBV19 CASSIQAGGRVDTQYF TGTGCCAGTAGTATACAAGCGGGAGGAAGGGTAGATACGCAGTATTTT
TRBJ2-3 many - TRBV7-8 CASSLTPGRQYF TGTGCCAGCAGCCTCACCCCCGGGAGGCAGTATTTT
TRBJ2-3 many TRBD2 TRBV7-2 CASSLAAGVPDTQYF TGTGCCAGCAGCTTAGCGGCGGGAGTCCCAGATACGCAGTATTTT
TRBJ2-5 many TRBD1 TRBV2 CASRPGQVGETQYF TGTGCCAGCAGACCGGGACAGGTTGGAGAGACCCAGTACTTC